A selection of T cell receptor beta chains follows, all from one sample in a study of blood T cell repertoires in COVID-19. TCRdb keeps only in-frame clones here, not all; method: immunoSEQ multiplex PCR. The sample records 230,000 or so clones, about four fifths being singletons. Sequencing was performed on PBMCs or T cells enriched from blood (not recorded which). The source is a man aged 45-65 years who had recovered from COVID-19. CDR3s include the opening cysteine and the closing phenylalanine or tryptophan. A D gene is named only where the DNA matches it firmly. Clone size is stated in some rows and not others, as once, few, many or a class when expanded.

J | V | D | size | CDR3 | DNA
TRBJ2-3 | TRBV10-3 | TRBD1 | . | CAISDRGSTDTQYF | TGTGCCATCAGCGACAGGGGTAGCACAGATACGCAGTATTTT
TRBJ1-5 | TRBV15 | . | . | CATSRGKAGAILISNQPQHF | TGTGCCACCAGCAGAGGAAAGGCGGGGGCTATTCTTATTAGCAATCAGCCCCAGCATTTT
TRBJ2-3 | TRBV4-3 | . | . | CASSQMAGGGTDTQYF | TGCGCCAGCAGCCAAATGGCGGGCGGGGGCACAGATACGCAGTATTTT
TRBJ2-7 | TRBV12-3/TRBV12-4 | TRBD2 | once | CASSPWGGDEQYF | TGTGCCAGCAGTCCCTGGGGGGGGGACGAGCAGTACTTC
TRBJ1-1 | TRBV29-1 | TRBD1 | . | CSARGSTEAFF | TGCAGCGCCAGGGGGTCCACTGAAGCTTTCTTT
TRBJ1-2 | TRBV12-3/TRBV12-4 | . | . | CASSLTGNYGYTF | TGTGCCAGCAGTTTAACCGGTAACTATGGCTACACCTTC
TRBJ1-4 | TRBV10-3 | TRBD1 | few | CAIRPTGSDEKLFF | TGTGCCATCAGACCGACAGGGTCTGATGAAAAACTGTTTTTT
TRBJ1-1 | TRBV27 | . | . | CASSLSIVRTSEGAFF | TGTGCCAGCAGTTTATCGATTGTACGGACGTCCGAGGGAGCTTTCTTT
TRBJ2-7 | TRBV28 | TRBD2 | once | CASSFTGTLAGKYYEQYF | TGTGCCAGCAGTTTCACGGGCACACTAGCGGGAAAATACTACGAGCAGTACTTC
TRBJ1-5 | TRBV9 | . | . | CASSSGIRNQPQHF | TGTGCCAGCAGCTCCGGGATACGGAATCAGCCCCAGCATTTT
TRBJ2-5 | TRBV7-8 | TRBD1 | . | CASSLVSRGRETQYF | TGTGCCAGCAGCTTAGTGAGCAGGGGGCGAGAGACCCAGTACTTC
TRBJ2-2 | TRBV18 | . | . | CASSPPTGYAGELFF | TGTGCCAGCTCACCCCCTACAGGGTACGCCGGGGAGCTGTTTTTT
TRBJ2-5 | TRBV28 | TRBD1 | once | CASSSIQGAETQYF | TGTGCCAGCAGTTCGATCCAGGGGGCCGAGACCCAGTACTTC
TRBJ2-2 | TRBV24-1 | TRBD1 | . | CATSDSGTGIIGELFF | TGTGCCACCAGTGACTCCGGGACAGGGATAATCGGGGAGCTGTTTTTT
TRBJ1-2 | TRBV7-2 | TRBD1 | . | CASSFNTGGMKNYGYTF | TGTGCCAGCAGCTTTAATACAGGGGGCATGAAGAACTATGGCTACACCTTC
TRBJ1-1 | TRBV11-3 | . | . | CASSFFAGNTEAFF | TGTGCCAGCAGCTTCTTCGCAGGGAACACTGAAGCTTTCTTT
TRBJ2-2 | TRBV5-1 | . | . | CASSHTRDWGRLNTGELFF | TGCGCCAGCAGCCACACCCGGGACTGGGGCCGTTTAAACACCGGGGAGCTGTTTTTT
TRBJ1-1 | TRBV25-1 | . | . | CASSETWNTEAFF | TGTGCCAGCAGCGAGACATGGAACACTGAAGCTTTCTTT
TRBJ2-5 | TRBV28 | TRBD1 | . | CASSRRQGETQYF | TGTGCCAGCAGCCGTCGACAGGGGGAGACCCAGTACTTC
TRBJ1-1 | TRBV2 | . | . | CASSEEQGWNTEAFF | TGTGCCAGCAGTGAAGAGCAGGGCTGGAACACTGAAGCTTTCTTT
TRBJ2-7 | TRBV19 | . | few | CASSIEVYSYEQYF | TGTGCCAGTAGTATAGAAGTCTACTCCTACGAGCAGTACTTC
TRBJ2-7 | TRBV6-5 | . | . | CASTSATKSNEQYF | TGTGCCAGCACCTCTGCCACGAAGTCTAACGAGCAGTACTTC
TRBJ2-7 | TRBV15 | . | . | CATSIADSEQYF | TGTGCCACCAGCATCGCTGACAGTGAGCAGTACTTC
TRBJ1-5 | TRBV19 | TRBD1 | . | CASRGQGANQPQHF | TGTGCCAGTAGGGGACAGGGGGCAAATCAGCCCCAGCATTTT
TRBJ2-5 | TRBV5-4 | TRBD2 | . | CASSLGLAGELETQYF | TGTGCCAGCAGCTTGGGACTAGCGGGAGAATTAGAGACCCAGTACTTC
TRBJ2-1 | TRBV3-1/TRBV3-2 | TRBD1 | . | CASSPVPGQGAGYNEQFF | TGTGCCAGCAGCCCAGTCCCGGGACAGGGGGCGGGGTACAATGAGCAGTTCTTC
TRBJ2-1 | TRBV7-3 | TRBD2 | . | CASSSTSGNSYNEQFF | TGTGCCAGCAGCTCGACTAGCGGGAACTCCTACAATGAGCAGTTCTTC
TRBJ1-2 | TRBV25-1 | TRBD1 | . | CASSEVGQGGKGYTF | TGTGCCAGCAGTGAAGTAGGACAGGGTGGGAAAGGCTACACCTTC
TRBJ2-7 | TRBV11-2 | . | . | CASSRSSTGEQYF | TGTGCCAGCAGCCGGTCCTCGACGGGGGAGCAGTACTTC
TRBJ1-1 | TRBV14 | TRBD1 | few | CASSQDHRTGATEAFF | TGTGCCAGCAGCCAAGATCATAGGACAGGGGCAACGGAAGCTTTCTTT
TRBJ2-1 | TRBV4-1 | . | . | CASSRFTSWAEQFF | TGCGCCAGCAGCCGGTTCACTAGTTGGGCTGAGCAGTTCTTC
TRBJ1-4 | TRBV6-5 | . | . | CASSFTGTRELFF | TGTGCCAGCAGTTTTACCGGGACAAGGGAACTGTTTTTT
TRBJ2-2 | TRBV5-1 | . | . | CASTTGGTGELFF | TGCGCCAGCACGACCGGGGGCACCGGGGAGCTGTTTTTT
TRBJ2-3 | TRBV5-4 | . | many | CASSFEGHRVNTDTQYF | TGTGCCAGCAGCTTTGAAGGGCACAGGGTGAACACAGATACGCAGTATTTT
TRBJ2-4 | TRBV19 | TRBD1 | . | CASSIGTGSRDIQYF | TGTGCCAGTAGTATAGGGACAGGGTCACGGGACATTCAGTACTTC
TRBJ2-1 | TRBV7-3 | TRBD1 | . | CASSSLVKSGGNEQFF | TGTGCCAGCAGCTCTCTAGTGAAATCAGGGGGAAATGAGCAGTTCTTC